A single T cell receptor beta chain is shown here with its context. Its antigen is currently unknown. The germline V gene has CDR1 LGHNT and CDR2 FRNRAP. The germline V and J ends were trimmed by 6 bases and 4 bases, with 15 bases remaining between them. The CDR3 length is 14 residues. Clones were read by immunoSEQ multiplex PCR, and TCRdb kept only the in-frame ones, dropping some. Here the sample spans about 100,000 clones, about four fifths being singletons. The data were obtained in a study of T cell responses to AZD1222 COVID-19 vaccine. Study-wide results and caveats: The donor cohort was predominantly white British with a female majority, and clonal diversity may have been underestimated.

The chain recombines TRBV12-5 with TRBJ1-2; D is unresolved. The origin of this receptor is an adult in good health. The source was peripheral blood, collected on day 0 of AZD1222 vaccination. CDR3 protein: CASGAEEGVYGYTF. The CDR3 region has the DNA TGTGCTAGTGGGGCCGAGGAGGGCGTCTATGGCTACACCTTC.